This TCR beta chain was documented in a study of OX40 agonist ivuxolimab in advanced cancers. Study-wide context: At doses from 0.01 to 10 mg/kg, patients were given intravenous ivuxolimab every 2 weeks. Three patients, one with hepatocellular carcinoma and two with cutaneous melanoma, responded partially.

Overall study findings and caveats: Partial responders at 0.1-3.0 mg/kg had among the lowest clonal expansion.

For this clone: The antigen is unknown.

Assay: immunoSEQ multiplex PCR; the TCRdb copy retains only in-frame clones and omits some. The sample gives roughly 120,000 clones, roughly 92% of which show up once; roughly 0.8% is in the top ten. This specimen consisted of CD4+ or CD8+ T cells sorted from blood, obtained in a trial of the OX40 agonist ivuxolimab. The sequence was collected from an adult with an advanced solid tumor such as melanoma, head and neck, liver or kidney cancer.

CDR3 nucleotides: TGTGCCAGCAGTGCGGTCAGCTTACGACAAAGTCGGGCCAACGTCCTGACTTTC. Protein sequence: CASSAVSLRQSRANVLTF. This sequence joins TRBV6-9 and TRBJ2-6; no definite D call. CDR1 is MNHGY and CDR2 is SVAAGI in the germline V gene. The V end was cut by 5 bases, the J end by 5 bases, with 22 bases between. There are 18 residues in the CDR3.